The rows below give T cell receptor beta chains drawn from one sample of a study of shared clonotypes between healthy human individuals. Here immunoSEQ multiplex PCR was the method, and the copy in TCRdb shows in-frame clones only, minus some. The sample lists over 2 million clones; around 93% were seen once. Input material: naive CD4+ T cells from PBMCs. The receptors were sampled from a man aged 18 to 30 in good health. Some clones in this sample may be carry-over from other donors' samples. CDR3s include the opening cysteine and the closing phenylalanine or tryptophan. Not every row has a clone size; where given, it reads once, few, many or a size class.

j_gene: TRBJ2-5
abundance: once
v_gene: TRBV7-9
CDR3aa: CASSLALGETQYF

j_gene: TRBJ2-7
abundance: once
v_gene: TRBV10-3
CDR3aa: CAISEDGSYEQYF

j_gene: TRBJ2-1
abundance: NA
v_gene: TRBV5-1
CDR3aa: CASSSGGPLFF

j_gene: TRBJ2-1
abundance: NA
v_gene: TRBV5-4
CDR3aa: CASSLIYDEQFF

j_gene: TRBJ1-4
abundance: NA
v_gene: TRBV11-3
CDR3aa: CASSLGRGLPVHEKLFF

j_gene: TRBJ2-2
abundance: NA
v_gene: TRBV18
CDR3aa: CASSEKAGGIAGELFF

j_gene: TRBJ1-5
abundance: NA
v_gene: TRBV2
CDR3aa: CASSERLAHQPQHF

j_gene: TRBJ1-2
abundance: NA
v_gene: TRBV7-9
CDR3aa: CASSTDREGGGYTF

j_gene: TRBJ2-7
abundance: NA
v_gene: TRBV6-5
CDR3aa: CASSHGVEQYF

j_gene: TRBJ2-7
abundance: NA
v_gene: TRBV5-4
CDR3aa: CASSLKPYEQYF

j_gene: TRBJ2-7
abundance: NA
v_gene: TRBV7-2
CDR3aa: CASSRLAEGYEQYF

j_gene: TRBJ1-4
abundance: NA
v_gene: TRBV18
CDR3aa: CASSPRTANEKLFF

j_gene: TRBJ2-1
abundance: NA
v_gene: TRBV7-3
CDR3aa: CASSLGGSLYNEQFF

j_gene: TRBJ1-2
abundance: NA
v_gene: TRBV29-1
CDR3aa: CSVEPRQAYSHGYTF

j_gene: TRBJ2-2
abundance: NA
v_gene: TRBV28
CDR3aa: CASSLLGLANTGELFF

j_gene: TRBJ2-1
abundance: NA
v_gene: TRBV15
CDR3aa: CATSRDRAENEQFF

j_gene: TRBJ1-1
abundance: NA
v_gene: TRBV5-1
CDR3aa: CASTWGQDREAFF

j_gene: TRBJ2-5
abundance: NA
v_gene: TRBV5-1
CDR3aa: CASSFRGLETQYF

j_gene: TRBJ2-1
abundance: NA
v_gene: TRBV27
CDR3aa: CASSLSLASGGRHNEQFF

j_gene: TRBJ2-1
abundance: NA
v_gene: TRBV5-6
CDR3aa: CASSSRDHGLNEQFF

j_gene: TRBJ2-1
abundance: NA
v_gene: TRBV5-1
CDR3aa: CASSLAGTDLLVF

j_gene: TRBJ1-2
abundance: NA
v_gene: TRBV27
CDR3aa: CASTPHPPGTYGYTF

j_gene: TRBJ1-4
abundance: NA
v_gene: TRBV4-3
CDR3aa: CASSHRGGSEKLFF

j_gene: TRBJ2-1
abundance: once
v_gene: TRBV27
CDR3aa: CASSLSTYNEQFF

j_gene: TRBJ2-3
abundance: NA
v_gene: TRBV5-4
CDR3aa: CASSLDGRLRTDTQYF

j_gene: TRBJ2-2
abundance: once
v_gene: TRBV28
CDR3aa: CASSTPTVAGELFF

j_gene: TRBJ2-3
abundance: NA
v_gene: TRBV28
CDR3aa: CASSPPGLAGGQTDTQYF

j_gene: TRBJ1-5
abundance: NA
v_gene: TRBV14
CDR3aa: CASSQVSQMSFRDRGLAVGQPQHF

j_gene: TRBJ1-5
abundance: NA
v_gene: TRBV16
CDR3aa: CASSQGQGLSQPQHF

j_gene: TRBJ1-2
abundance: NA
v_gene: TRBV6-6
CDR3aa: CASSQQGNYGYTF

j_gene: TRBJ1-1
abundance: NA
v_gene: TRBV5-4
CDR3aa: CASSAHRTGNTEAFF

j_gene: TRBJ2-7
abundance: NA
v_gene: TRBV6-1
CDR3aa: CASSEGVLSYEQYF

j_gene: TRBJ2-2
abundance: NA
v_gene: TRBV13
CDR3aa: CASSSRRGANTGELFF

j_gene: TRBJ1-1
abundance: NA
v_gene: TRBV7-6
CDR3aa: CASSSHQNTEAFF

j_gene: TRBJ2-6
abundance: NA
v_gene: TRBV4-2
CDR3aa: CASSQAGYPSSGANVLTF

j_gene: TRBJ1-2
abundance: NA
v_gene: TRBV7-9
CDR3aa: CASSSTIGAYGYTF

j_gene: TRBJ1-1
abundance: NA
v_gene: TRBV28
CDR3aa: CASSLGLNTEAFF

j_gene: TRBJ2-1
abundance: NA
v_gene: TRBV29-1
CDR3aa: CSVGPPRHEQFF

j_gene: TRBJ1-5
abundance: NA
v_gene: TRBV7-2
CDR3aa: CASSPITSNQPQHF

j_gene: TRBJ2-1
abundance: NA
v_gene: TRBV11-3
CDR3aa: CASSSDHSGNEQFF

j_gene: TRBJ2-7
abundance: NA
v_gene: TRBV7-9
CDR3aa: CASSLVSRTRVTYEQYF

j_gene: TRBJ2-3
abundance: NA
v_gene: TRBV11-3
CDR3aa: CASSSSDRATDTQYF

j_gene: TRBJ1-1
abundance: NA
v_gene: TRBV30
CDR3aa: CAWSAPGGKAFF

j_gene: TRBJ1-1
abundance: NA
v_gene: TRBV5-1
CDR3aa: CASSLSSALNTEAFF

j_gene: TRBJ2-5
abundance: NA
v_gene: TRBV7-8
CDR3aa: CASSFIGGQETQYF

j_gene: TRBJ2-7
abundance: once
v_gene: TRBV27
CDR3aa: CASSPGTAEQYF

j_gene: TRBJ2-7
abundance: NA
v_gene: TRBV7-9
CDR3aa: CASSTRDSPYEQYF

j_gene: TRBJ1-1
abundance: NA
v_gene: TRBV10-3
CDR3aa: CAIKPNSRQKNTEAFF

j_gene: TRBJ1-2
abundance: NA
v_gene: TRBV25-1
CDR3aa: CASSDGDRGYGYTF

j_gene: TRBJ1-1
abundance: NA
v_gene: TRBV6-1
CDR3aa: CASSGGTVAGFF

j_gene: TRBJ2-2
abundance: NA
v_gene: TRBV6-4
CDR3aa: CASRPELFF

j_gene: TRBJ2-3
abundance: NA
v_gene: TRBV28
CDR3aa: CASSLREDRGDTQYF

j_gene: TRBJ1-1
abundance: NA
v_gene: TRBV2
CDR3aa: CASRSGQNFMNTEAFF